A single TCR beta chain is shown here with its context. Its target is not known. These data come from a study of T cell responses to AZD1222 COVID-19 vaccine. Study observations and caveats: Spike-specific TCR depth and breadth grew after two AZD1222 doses. Unmutated regions of variants are reportedly targeted by nearly half of spike-specific TCRs. At 160-218 and 743-854, vaccine-associated CD4 TCRs were dominant, and they spanned spike.

The CDR3 spans 14 residues. The ends lost 4 bases at V and 2 bases at J; junction bases unmatched: 2. From germline, CDR1 is MDHEN and CDR2 SYDVKM. This table comes from immunoSEQ multiplex PCR, and its TCRdb copy is limited to in-frame clones, with some not included. Of over 150,000 clones detected, approximately 90% appear once; the ten largest clones hold less than 1.3%. The rearrangement links TRBV28 to TRBJ1-5, with 7 bases lining up with TRBD1. Sequencing used peripheral blood, obtained 28 days after the second AZD1222 dose. The TCR originated in an adult who received the AZD1222 COVID-19 vaccine. The CDR3 coding sequence is TGTGCCAGCAGTTACAGGGGTGGCAATCAGCCCCAGCATTTT. Translating gives CASSYRGGNQPQHF. The variable domain in full, completed from reference TRBV28 and TRBJ1-5, reads DVKVTQSSRYLVKRTGEKVFLECVQDMDHENMFWYRQDPGLGLRLIYFSYDVKMKEKGDIPEGYSVSREKKERFSLILESASTNQTSMYLCASSYRGGNQPQHFGDGTRLSIL.